This T cell receptor beta chain emerged from a study of CD8 T cells in Susac syndrome. RNA was extracted with the RNeasy kit, and a quantity of roughly 0.5 to 1 ug was reverse transcribed using random hexamers. MiXCR, run by TCRdb on the immunoSEQ multiplex PCR reads, gives a single entry per CDR3 protein. Of about 120,000 distinct CDR3 sequences listed, nearly 96% were seen once; the top ten hold over 0.12%. Sequenced sample: CD4+ T cells from PBMCs. This TCR came from a human donor with Susac syndrome.

In nucleotides, the CDR3 is TGTGCCAGCAGCTCGGACCCCGATAGCACAGATACGCAGTATTTT. This encodes CASSSDPDSTDTQYF. The chain uses TRBV5-4 and TRBJ2-3; D unresolved. This CDR3 is built from 15 residues. The ends were cut back, 3 bases at V and 0 bases at J, with 11 bases in the middle. Germline-derived CDR1 and CDR2 are SGHNT and YYREEE (reference sequence).